Shown below are 31 T cell receptor beta chains from a single sample sequenced in a study of shared clonotypes between healthy human individuals. Method: immunoSEQ multiplex PCR; TCRdb's copy keeps in-frame clones and lacks some. The data show some 2.4 million clones, with 80% to 95% seen just once and 0.35% to 0.45% held by the top ten. Sequencing was done on a sample of naive CD4+ T cells from PBMCs. As to subset: CD45RA+ positively selected. All receptors come from a man aged 18 to 29 in good health. Some clones in this sample may be carry-over from other donors' samples.

The chain combines TRBV28 with TRBJ2-7, with D maybe TRBD1 (6 bases). The CDR3 sequence is 17 residues long. Germline-derived CDR1 and CDR2 are MDHEN and SYDVKM. The V end was cut by 4 bases, the J end by 3 bases, with 22 bases between. The CDR3 DNA follows: TGTGCCAGCAGTTCCATGGGGGCACTCCCACGGCTCTACGAGCAGTACTTC. This encodes CASSSMGALPRLYEQYF.

The V and J genes are TRBV6-6 and TRBJ2-1; D is undetermined. The CDR3 spans 16 residues. Germline CDR1 is MNHNY and CDR2 is SVGAGI (reference sequence). V shed 0 bases and J shed 8 bases, with 17 bases lying between them. DNA for the CDR3: TGTGCCAGCAGTTACTCTCCTGCCCACCTTATTGATGAGCAGTTCTTC. As protein: CASSYSPAHLIDEQFF.

The V gene is TRBV6-9, the J gene TRBJ2-5, with D possibly matching TRBD2 (5 bases). Germline loops: CDR1 MNHGY, CDR2 SVAAGI. The length of the CDR3 is 14 residues. Trimming stripped 6 bases from V and 5 bases from J, with 16 bases between. As DNA, the CDR3 is TGTGCCAGCAGAAGGGAGTGGGCTGGGGAGACCCAGTACTTC. Residues: CASRREWAGETQYF.

This chain links TRBV30 with TRBJ2-3, with D perhaps TRBD2 (5 bases). Germline values: CDR1 GTSNPN, CDR2 SVGIG (reference sequence). The germline V and J ends were trimmed by 4 bases and 5 bases, with 10 bases remaining between them. This CDR3 region has 12 residues. The chain's CDR3 is CAWMRVGDTQYF. In nucleotides, the CDR3 is TGTGCCTGGATGAGGGTGGGAGATACGCAGTATTTT.

This chain joins TRBV30 and TRBJ1-4, with TRBD1 matching over 7 bases. V trimming: 8 bases; J trimming: 5 bases; junction bases outside the gene matches: 8. CDR1 GTSNPN and CDR2 SVGIG come from the germline V gene (reference sequence). The CDR3 runs to 13 residues. CDR3 sequence: CAQGGRLNEKLFF. As DNA, the CDR3 is TGTGCCCAGGGGGGAAGACTGAATGAAAAACTGTTTTTT.

This chain connects TRBV15 to TRBJ2-7, with D uncertain. This CDR3 has 15 amino acids. Trimming stripped 0 bases from V and 2 bases from J, with 11 bases between. The V gene's germline CDR1 is LNHNV and CDR2 YYDKDF (reference sequence). CDR3 in DNA: TGTGCCACCAGCAGAGACCCACTCCATCCCTACGAGCAGTACTTC. It is translated as CATSRDPLHPYEQYF.

For this clone: The identical CDR3 is also encoded by other nucleotide sequences in the sample. The chain recombines TRBV28 with TRBJ2-5; D remains ambiguous. V lost 6 bases, J lost 1 base, and 3 bases lay in between. This CDR3 region has 11 residues. The germline V gene has CDR1 MDHEN and CDR2 SYDVKM. The DNA of the CDR3 is TGTGCCAGCAGAGGCCAAGAGACCCAGTACTTC. Translation: CASRGQETQYF. The full variable domain, in which reference TRBV28 and TRBJ2-5 provide the parts outside the CDR3, is DVKVTQSSRYLVKRTGEKVFLECVQDMDHENMFWYRQDPGLGLRLIYFSYDVKMKEKGDIPEGYSVSREKKERFSLILESASTNQTSMYLCASRGQETQYFGPGTRLLVL.

The chain joins TRBV4-3 to TRBJ1-4; TRBD1 matches 7 bases. The CDR3 spans 15 residues. The germline V gene encodes CDR1 LGHNA and CDR2 YSLEER. With V trimmed by 4 bases and J by 7 bases, 9 bases remained unmatched. CDR3 nucleotides: TGCGCCAGCAGCCGACGCAGGGGGTCGGGTGAAAAACTGTTTTTT. It yields the protein CASSRRRGSGEKLFF.

The V and J genes are TRBV5-1 and TRBJ1-2; 11 bases are a match to TRBD1. The V gene's germline CDR1 is SGHRS and CDR2 YFSETQ. This CDR3 has 15 residues. With V trimmed by 5 bases and J by 4 bases, 7 bases remained unmatched. The CDR3 here is CASRDGTGGAYGYTF. For the CDR3, the DNA is TGCGCCAGCAGGGACGGGACAGGGGGTGCCTATGGCTACACCTTC.

The chain combines TRBV29-1 with TRBJ1-5, with a tentative D call TRBD1 (6 bases). Germline V gene data show CDR1 as SQVTM and CDR2 as ANQGSEA. The CDR3 spans 12 residues. The ends were cut back, 7 bases at V and 6 bases at J, with 13 bases in the middle. Here the CDR3 reads CSATEQGQPQHF. As DNA, the CDR3 is TGCAGCGCCACGGAACAGGGTCAGCCCCAGCATTTT.

The chain joins TRBV5-4 to TRBJ2-1; 11 nucleotides match TRBD2. Germline assignment: CDR1 SGHNT and CDR2 YYREEE (reference sequence). V was pared by 1 base and J by 5 bases, with 2 bases of the junction left unmatched. The CDR3 totals 15 residues. CDR3 protein: CASSLSSGRHNEQFF. In DNA, the CDR3 is TGTGCCAGCAGCTTGTCTAGCGGGAGGCACAATGAGCAGTTCTTC.

With regard to this clone: Different DNA sequences within this sample yield the same CDR3. V gene TRBV7-3 combines with J gene TRBJ2-7; 7 positions agree with TRBD2. V lost 2 bases to trimming and J lost 1 base; unmatched junction nucleotides: 2. The CDR3 totals 14 residues. Germline V lookup: CDR1 SGHTA, CDR2 FQGTGA. The CDR3 reads CASSLGGGSYEQYF. The CDR3 DNA follows: TGTGCCAGCAGCTTAGGCGGGGGATCCTACGAGCAGTACTTC. Based on the CDR3 plus reference TRBV7-3 and TRBJ2-7, the full variable domain is GAGVSQTPSNKVTEKGKYVELRCDPISGHTALYWYRQSLGQGPEFLIYFQGTGAADDSGLPNDRFFAVRPEGSVSTLKIQRTERGDSAVYLCASSLGGGSYEQYFGPGTRLTVT.

This clone was detected a few times. Written as DNA, the CDR3 is TGTGCCAGCAGTGAAGCCGCCGTTAACTATGGCTACACCTTC. This encodes CASSEAAVNYGYTF. The gene calls are TRBV2 and TRBJ1-2; D gene uncertain. The CDR3 is 14 residues long. The germline V gene encodes CDR1 SNHLY and CDR2 FYNNEI. V was cut by 0 bases and J by 1 base, with 6 bases left in between.

V gene TRBV2 combines with J gene TRBJ1-5; D remains ambiguous. The length of the CDR3 is 13 residues. Trimming shortened V by 8 bases and J by 7 bases, and 15 bases separated the two germline ends. Germline-derived CDR1 and CDR2 are SNHLY and FYNNEI. Here the CDR3 reads CASGTAPGQPQHF. The CDR3 region has the DNA TGTGCCAGCGGAACAGCTCCAGGACAGCCCCAGCATTTT.

This clone was counted between two and nine times. Distinct nucleotide sequences in the sample also encode this CDR3. As DNA, the CDR3 is TGTGCCAGCAGTTTAAGGGAGCCCCAGCATTTT. Protein: CASSLREPQHF. The chain employs TRBV28 and TRBJ1-5, with no clear D. V was cut by 2 bases and J by 8 bases, with 4 bases left in between. The CDR3 sequence is 11 residues long. Germline V gene sequence: CDR1 MDHEN, CDR2 SYDVKM. The full variable domain, completed using reference TRBV28 and TRBJ1-5, is DVKVTQSSRYLVKRTGEKVFLECVQDMDHENMFWYRQDPGLGLRLIYFSYDVKMKEKGDIPEGYSVSREKKERFSLILESASTNQTSMYLCASSLREPQHFGDGTRLSIL.

The chain carries TRBV4-2 and TRBJ2-1; tentatively, D is TRBD1 or TRBD2 (5 bases each). Looked up from germline, CDR1 is LGHNA and CDR2 is YNFKEQ. CDR3 length: 17 residues. With 1 base removed from V and 7 bases from J, the gap between germline ends came to 20 bases. CDR3 residues: CASSQVWGRSGVNEQFF. In DNA form, the CDR3 reads TGTGCCAGCAGCCAAGTATGGGGGAGATCGGGTGTGAATGAGCAGTTCTTC.

This clone was found once. The rearrangement uses TRBV18 and TRBJ1-4; no firm D call. V was pared by 3 bases and J by 3 bases, with 14 bases between. The CDR3 covers 16 residues. From germline, CDR1 is KGHSH and CDR2 LQKENI. The DNA of the CDR3 is TGTGCCAGCTCACCCCAAGGACGTTCGGCTAATGAAAAACTGTTTTTT. Its protein is CASSPQGRSANEKLFF.

A remark on this clone: Other DNA sequences in the sample encode the same CDR3. The chain carries TRBV28 and TRBJ2-2; D is unresolved. Germline loops: CDR1 MDHEN, CDR2 SYDVKM. Trimming removed 4 bases at V and 4 bases at J, with 7 bases between. The CDR3 runs 13 residues. The chain's CDR3 is CASSSGLTGELFF. CDR3 sequence (DNA): TGTGCCAGCAGTTCCGGGCTCACCGGGGAGCTGTTTTTT.

This clone was recorded once. This chain joins TRBV7-2 and TRBJ1-2; D call uncertain. Germline V lookup: CDR1 SGHTA, CDR2 FQGNSA. The CDR3 has 17 amino acids. V dropped 0 bases and J dropped 4 bases, with 18 bases sitting between them. The CDR3 DNA sequence: TGTGCCAGCAGCTTAGCGGGGATAGGGTTTGATGCCTATGGCTACACCTTC. Translating gives CASSLAGIGFDAYGYTF.

For this clone: The same CDR3 arises from other DNA sequences in this sample as well. The chain uses TRBV28 and TRBJ2-5, with unresolved D. Germline CDR1 reads MDHEN; CDR2 reads SYDVKM. V was cut by 5 bases and J by 1 base, with 2 bases left in between. This CDR3 comprises 11 residues. CDR3: CASSAQETQYF. CDR3 bases: TGTGCCAGCAGTGCCCAAGAGACCCAGTACTTC.

V gene TRBV7-6 combines with J gene TRBJ2-5, with 9 bases identical to TRBD2. From germline, CDR1 is SGHVS and CDR2 FNYEAQ. J was trimmed by 5 bases and V by 3 bases; bases with no gene match: 4. This CDR3 has 14 amino acids. CDR3: CASSLLAGWETQYF. The DNA for the CDR3 is TGTGCCAGCAGCTTGCTAGCGGGATGGGAGACCCAGTACTTC.

The chain links TRBV30 to TRBJ2-7; the D is unclear. Trimming stripped 4 bases from V and 2 bases from J, with 6 bases between. This CDR3 spans 11 amino acids. Germline CDR1 and CDR2: GTSNPN and SVGIG (reference sequence). In nucleotides, the CDR3 is TGTGCCTGGACAACAGCCTACGAGCAGTACTTC. Translation gives CAWTTAYEQYF.

The chain couples TRBV5-6 to TRBJ2-5, with TRBD1 matching over 9 bases. V gave up 4 bases and J gave up 5 bases; unmatched junction bases: 3. This CDR3 comprises 13 residues. Germline CDR1 and CDR2: SGHDT and YYEEEE. CDR3 sequence reads: CASSGGTGETQYF. As DNA, the CDR3 is TGTGCCAGCAGCGGGGGGACAGGGGAGACCCAGTACTTC.

This chain connects TRBV28 to TRBJ2-1; D is unresolved. The germline CDR1 and CDR2 sequences are MDHEN and SYDVKM. Deletions cut 6 bases from V and 5 bases from J, with 11 bases between. This CDR3 comprises 13 residues. CDR3: CASRDGVNNEQFF. CDR3 coding DNA: TGTGCCAGCAGAGACGGTGTCAACAATGAGCAGTTCTTC.

This clone was counted many times. The gene calls are TRBV6-6 and TRBJ2-7; TRBD2 matches 10 bases. This CDR3 spans 14 amino acids. CDR1 is MNHNY and CDR2 is SVGAGI in the germline V gene (reference sequence). Trimming took 8 bases from V and 4 from J; bases not matched to a gene: 8. CDR3 in DNA: TGTGCCAGCGGGATTGGACTAGCGGCATACGAGCAGTACTTC. This codes for CASGIGLAAYEQYF.

The table lists this clone with a count of one. The chain combines TRBV28 with TRBJ2-7, with 10 bases aligning to TRBD1. Germline CDR1 MDHEN, CDR2 SYDVKM. The CDR3 is 16 amino acids. J lost 3 bases, V lost 5 bases, and 10 bases had no gene match. The CDR3 protein is CASSPGQGKGIYEQYF. DNA for the CDR3: TGTGCCAGCAGTCCGGGACAGGGGAAGGGCATCTACGAGCAGTACTTC. Combining the CDR3 with reference TRBV28 and TRBJ2-7 gives the whole variable domain DVKVTQSSRYLVKRTGEKVFLECVQDMDHENMFWYRQDPGLGLRLIYFSYDVKMKEKGDIPEGYSVSREKKERFSLILESASTNQTSMYLCASSPGQGKGIYEQYFGPGTRLTVT.

This rearrangement joins TRBV15 to TRBJ2-7, with D possibly matching TRBD2 (7 bases). The germline V gene encodes CDR1 LNHNV and CDR2 YYDKDF (reference sequence). V dropped 0 bases and J dropped 6 bases, with 18 bases sitting between them. This CDR3 has 16 residues. CDR3: CATSRDLAGAFPEQYF. The CDR3, as DNA: TGTGCCACCAGCAGAGATCTGGCGGGGGCGTTCCCCGAGCAGTACTTC.

The chain uses TRBV7-6 and TRBJ2-3, with a possible D match to TRBD2 (5 bases). CDR1 SGHVS and CDR2 FNYEAQ come from the germline V gene. The CDR3 is 16 residues long. V was pared by 2 bases and J by 0 bases, with 12 bases between. The CDR3 DNA reads as TGTGCCAGCAGCTTACTAAGCGGTTCTAGCACAGATACGCAGTATTTT. This encodes CASSLLSGSSTDTQYF.

This clone was counted once. The rearrangement links TRBV4-1 to TRBJ1-2; no clear D gene. Germline loops: CDR1 MGHRA, CDR2 YSYEKL. Trimming took 9 bases from V and 0 from J, leaving 14 bases between them. The CDR3 extends over 14 amino acids. The CDR3 nucleotides are TGCGCCAGTCTTGGGTGGGGAGCTAACTATGGCTACACCTTC. It is translated as CASLGWGANYGYTF.

The rearrangement joins TRBV6-4 to TRBJ2-3; D may be TRBD1 or TRBD2 (5 bases each). The V end was cut by 4 bases, the J end by 2 bases, with 10 bases between. CDR1 and CDR2 from the germline V gene are MRHNA and SNTAGT. This CDR3 comprises 14 residues. The DNA of the CDR3 is TGTGCCAGCAGTGCGTCAGGGACCACAGATACGCAGTATTTT. This gives the protein CASSASGTTDTQYF.

The chain has TRBV29-1 and TRBJ2-2; TRBD1 agrees at 8 bases. V gave up 5 bases and J gave up 0 bases; unmatched junction bases: 5. The CDR3 sequence is 15 residues long. Germline CDR1 reads SQVTM; CDR2 reads ANQGSEA. CDR3 sequence reads: CSVTQGASNTGELFF. The DNA of the CDR3 is TGCAGCGTTACTCAGGGGGCTTCGAACACCGGGGAGCTGTTTTTT.